The 3 T cell receptor beta chains presented below share a single source sample, sequenced in a study of blood T cells in healthy people across ages. A J-beta primer mix and a sample-barcoded 5' primer were used in a second PCR of about 6 to 12 cycles. TCRdb itself ran the 5' RACE reads through MiXCR, one entry per CDR3 protein. The profile covers about 1,400,000 distinct CDR3 sequences, with 35% to 45% appearing a single time and 7.9% taken by the ten largest. The material sequenced was blood. These receptors all come from a woman aged 18-29 years in good health.

The chain links TRBV7-2 to TRBJ1-5; D unresolved. Germline loops: CDR1 SGHTA, CDR2 FQGNSA. Between the trimmed V and J ends, which lost 4 bases and 0 bases, there was a span of 16 bases. The CDR3 contains 17 residues. The CDR3 DNA reads as TGTGCCAGCAGCTCTGGACCTTTTCGGGATAGCAATCAGCCCCAGCATTTT. This translates into CASSSGPFRDSNQPQHF.

This clonotype came up a few times. The CDR3 reads CASIHGTSGSYEQYF. CDR3 nucleotide sequence: TGTGCCAGCATTCACGGGACTAGCGGGTCCTACGAGCAGTACTTC. J is TRBJ2-7 and V is TRBV2; 12 nucleotides line up with TRBD2. With V trimmed by 7 bases and J by 1 base, 5 bases remained unmatched. This CDR3 is 15 amino acids long. Germline V gene lookup returns CDR1 SNHLY and CDR2 FYNNEI.

Concerning this clonotype itself: One end of the junction varies from germline; a read error may be responsible. The gene calls are TRBV3-1 and TRBJ2-4, with 7 bases fitting TRBD1. The CDR3 contains 14 residues. The germline V gene encodes CDR1 LGHDT and CDR2 YNNKEL (reference sequence). The CDR3 nucleotides read TGTGCCAGCAGCACCAGGGACAGTAAAAACATTCAGTATTTC. This translates into CASSTRDSKNIQYF.